The present entry profiles one T cell receptor beta chain with its context. Sequencing was performed with immunoSEQ multiplex PCR; in TCRdb, only in-frame clones are kept and a portion is missing. This sample carries 130,000 or so clones, approximately 86% of them seen once, and the ten largest clones take about an eighth. The data derive from a study of blood T cell repertoires in COVID-19. Recruited during active infection, patients (from Seattle) were subsequently followed longitudinally. J lost 3 bases, V lost 7 bases, and 9 bases had no gene match. The CDR3 runs to 15 residues. Germline V lookup: CDR1 MNHEY, CDR2 SVGAGI.

This receptor was obtained from a woman aged 70 to 79 with COVID-19, enrolled during active disease. J is TRBJ2-3 and V is TRBV6-5; the match to TRBD1 covers 8 bases. Sequenced: peripheral blood. The CDR3 region has the DNA TGTGCCAGCACCGGGGCAGGGGGCCTGACAGATACGCAGTATTTT. Protein product: CASTGAGGLTDTQYF.